This T cell receptor beta chain was observed in a study of blood T cell repertoires in COVID-19. Study details: Donors in the United States, Italy and Spain gave samples during acute or convalescent COVID-19.

Germline-derived CDR1 and CDR2 are SEHNR and FQNEAQ (reference sequence). This CDR3 is built from 19 residues. V shed 5 bases, J shed 0 bases, and the junction held 9 bases outside the gene matches. TCRdb's copy holds only in-frame clones and misses some; the assay was immunoSEQ multiplex PCR. Here the sample spans about 440,000 clones, around 88% being singletons. The TCR comes from a woman between 50 and 59 years old with COVID-19, enrolled during active disease. The sequenced material came from peripheral blood. The chain recombines TRBV7-9 with TRBJ2-2; TRBD2 matches 13 bases. In nucleotides, the CDR3 is TGTGCCAGCAGCCCTAGACTAGCGGGGGGCCTCGCGAACACCGGGGAGCTGTTTTTT. Residues: CASSPRLAGGLANTGELFF. Based on the CDR3 plus reference TRBV7-9 and TRBJ2-2, the full variable domain is DTGVSQNPRHKITKRGQNVTFRCDPISEHNRLYWYRQTLGQGPEFLTYFQNEAQLEKSRLLSDRFSAERPKGSFSTLEIQRTEQGDSAMYLCASSPRLAGGLANTGELFFGEGSRLTVL.